The 18 T cell receptor beta chains reported below all come from one sample, sequenced in a study of cytomegalovirus exposure and HLA in healthy donors. TCRdb's table, derived via immunoSEQ multiplex PCR, lists solely in-frame clones and lacks some. Here the sample spans roughly 100,000 clones, approximately 94% being singletons. The sequencing input was PBMCs. The source is a woman younger than 35 in good health and CMV-seronegative.

This clone has only a few counts. CDR3 DNA: TGTGCCAGCAGCGTTTCCCCGCTAAGCCACGAGCAGTACTTC. This translates into CASSVSPLSHEQYF. This rearrangement joins TRBV9 to TRBJ2-7; the D is unclear. The ends were cut back, 2 bases at V and 5 bases at J, with 14 bases in the middle. The CDR3 sequence is 14 residues long. From germline, CDR1 is SGDLS and CDR2 YYNGEE.

The rearrangement links TRBV27 to TRBJ2-5; possibly TRBD1 for D (8 bases). The CDR3 runs to 17 residues. V was cut by 2 bases and J by 7 bases, with 23 bases left in between. Per germline, CDR1 MNHEY and CDR2 SMNVEV (reference sequence). The CDR3 DNA sequence: TGTGCCAGCAGTTTAGTGCGGGGGCCAGGGGGCCTAGGGACCCAGTACTTC. Its protein is CASSLVRGPGGLGTQYF.

CDR3: CASSLKGAGTGELFF. CDR3 nucleotides: TGCGCCAGCAGCTTAAAGGGAGCGGGGACCGGGGAGCTGTTTTTT. V gene TRBV4-1 combines with J gene TRBJ2-2, with 7 positions matching TRBD2. Losses at the gene ends were 5 bases for V and 5 bases for J; bases not matched to a gene: 8. Germline lookup yields CDR1 MGHRA and CDR2 YSYEKL. The length of the CDR3 is 15 residues.

V usage is TRBV6-6 and J usage is TRBJ2-3; 9 positions match TRBD2. The CDR3 loop spans 15 amino acids. Germline assignment: CDR1 MNHNY and CDR2 SVGAGI (reference sequence). Trimming cost V 6 bases and J 3 bases; bases outside gene matches: 7. The CDR3 bases are TGTGCCAGCAGCAGCCCTAGCGGGACTACAGATACGCAGTATTTT. Its protein product is CASSSPSGTTDTQYF.

The chain combines TRBV18 with TRBJ1-4, with D possibly TRBD1 on 6 matching bases. The ends were cut back, 3 bases at V and 5 bases at J, with 13 bases in the middle. From germline, CDR1 is KGHSH and CDR2 LQKENI. CDR3 size: 15 residues. CDR3 sequence reads: CASSPGTLINEKLFF. The CDR3 bases are TGTGCCAGCTCACCGGGGACACTTATCAATGAAAAACTGTTTTTT.

This clone was counted once. The CDR3 reads CATQRHANEQFF. The CDR3 DNA reads as TGTGCCACCCAACGACACGCTAATGAGCAGTTCTTC. The chain combines TRBV27 with TRBJ2-1, with D unclear. Germline CDR1 reads MNHEY; CDR2 reads SMNVEV (reference sequence). V shed 10 bases and J shed 7 bases, with 14 bases lying between them. The CDR3 has 12 residues.

The chain couples TRBV7-9 to TRBJ2-1; tentative D call: TRBD2 (6 bases). Looked up from germline, CDR1 is SEHNR and CDR2 is FQNEAQ (reference sequence). CDR3 length equals 14 residues. Trimming removed 7 bases from V and 2 bases from J, with 12 bases in between. CDR3 nucleotides: TGTGCCAGCACGGCGGGGATGACCTACAATGAGCAGTTCTTC. It yields the protein CASTAGMTYNEQFF.

This chain links TRBV25-1 with TRBJ1-2; the match to TRBD1 covers 7 bases. V gave up 4 bases and J gave up 4 bases; unmatched junction bases: 3. Germline assignment: CDR1 MGHDK and CDR2 SYGVNS. This CDR3 has 13 amino acids. The CDR3 region is CASSVTGAYGYTF. DNA of the CDR3: TGTGCCAGCAGTGTAACAGGGGCCTATGGCTACACCTTC.

The chain combines TRBV7-6 with TRBJ2-6, with TRBD1 as a possible D gene (6 bases). The length of the CDR3 is 17 residues. Germline V gene sequence: CDR1 SGHVS, CDR2 FNYEAQ. The germline V and J ends were trimmed by 1 base and 5 bases, with 15 bases remaining between them. The CDR3 bases are TGTGCCAGCAGCTTAGAAGGGATTGGGACACGGGCCAACGTCCTGACTTTC. Translating gives CASSLEGIGTRANVLTF.

V is TRBV30 and J is TRBJ2-5; perhaps TRBD1 as D (5 bases). The V gene's germline CDR1 is GTSNPN and CDR2 SVGIG (reference sequence). V gave up 3 bases and J gave up 1 base, with 12 bases separating them. CDR3 length: 14 amino acids. CDR3 region: CAWRKGNPQETQYF. CDR3 DNA: TGTGCCTGGAGGAAGGGGAACCCCCAAGAGACCCAGTACTTC.

The chain carries TRBV30 and TRBJ2-5; 11 bases fit TRBD2. Trimming removed 4 bases from V and 2 bases from J; junction bases left unmatched: 9. The CDR3 is made up of 16 amino acids. Looked up from germline, CDR1 is GTSNPN and CDR2 is SVGIG (reference sequence). CDR3 protein: CAWTSGGQNKQETQYF. In DNA form, the CDR3 reads TGTGCCTGGACTAGCGGGGGGCAAAATAAGCAAGAGACCCAGTACTTC.

This clone appeared a single time. The chain joins TRBV2 to TRBJ1-3; 8 bases are a match to TRBD1. Trimming cost V 11 bases and J 5 bases; bases outside gene matches: 11. Germline CDR1 is SNHLY and CDR2 is FYNNEI. This CDR3 spans 14 amino acids. For the CDR3, the DNA is TGTGCCTACCAATCGGACAGGGCCAGAAACACCATATATTTT. Protein sequence: CAYQSDRARNTIYF.

The chain combines TRBV27 with TRBJ1-2; possibly TRBD1 for D (6 bases). The CDR3 has 16 amino acids. V was shortened by 4 bases and J by 7 bases, with 22 bases between the two germline ends. Germline assignment: CDR1 MNHEY and CDR2 SMNVEV (reference sequence). CDR3 residues: CASSSILGQTYTGYTF. In nucleotides, the CDR3 is TGTGCCAGCAGTTCGATTCTCGGACAGACCTACACTGGCTACACCTTC.

The rearrangement links TRBV9 to TRBJ1-2; 7 positions match TRBD1. The CDR3 is 15 amino acids. Germline CDR1 reads SGDLS; CDR2 reads YYNGEE. The V gene end was trimmed by 0 bases and the J gene end by 7 bases; junction bases not matched to a gene: 9. The CDR3 reads CASSVEPGGDSGYTF. CDR3 sequence (DNA): TGTGCCAGCAGCGTAGAGCCCGGTGGGGACAGTGGCTACACCTTC.

This clone was counted once. The chain has TRBV19 and TRBJ1-5; weak D call: TRBD1 (5 bases). The germline V and J ends were trimmed by 6 bases and 10 bases, with 16 bases remaining between them. Germline values: CDR1 LNHDA, CDR2 SQIVND (reference sequence). The CDR3 is made up of 13 amino acids. The CDR3, as DNA: TGTGCCAGTAGGTTTGGAGCAGGGAAACCCCAGCATTTT. Protein product: CASRFGAGKPQHF.

CDR3 amino acids: CASLRSGGENEQFF. In nucleotides, the CDR3 is TGTGCCAGTCTGAGGAGCGGGGGAGAGAATGAGCAGTTCTTC. J is TRBJ2-1 and V is TRBV19, with 8 bases lining up with TRBD2. CDR3 length: 14 amino acids. V lost 8 bases and J lost 7; bases outside the gene matches: 10. The germline V gene has CDR1 LNHDA and CDR2 SQIVND (reference sequence).

The chain couples TRBV6-5 to TRBJ2-5; 9 nucleotides match TRBD2. With the DNA end fitting TRBJ2-7 better, the J assignment may be wrong. This CDR3 is built from 14 residues. Germline CDR1 is MNHEY and CDR2 is SVGAGI. The CDR3 loop is CASNMGGGAYEQYF. The DNA for the CDR3 is TGTGCCAGCAACATGGGCGGGGGGGCCTACGAGCAGTACTTC.

This clone was counted once. J is TRBJ1-2 and V is TRBV27; D is unresolved. CDR1 and CDR2 (germline): MNHEY, SMNVEV (reference sequence). The V end lost 2 bases, the J end lost 7 bases, and 14 bases lay between the germline ends. The CDR3 extends over 14 amino acids. CDR3 bases: TGTGCCAGCAGTTTACTGGCAGATAATTCTGGCTACACCTTC. It codes for CASSLLADNSGYTF.